This TCR beta chain is from a study of T cells in Graves' hyperthyroidism and ophthalmopathy (dated by TCRdb to the late 2010s). For context, the study as a whole: Peripheral blood was collected at initial diagnosis, before any treatment. A discovery cohort of about a hundred patients, about 40 with Graves' ophthalmopathy and approximately 60 with stable Graves' hyperthyroidism, was used to find distinguishing TCR V-J signatures. An independent validation cohort of some 18 hyperthyroidism patients and about 16 patients who later progressed to ophthalmopathy tested prospective prediction of ophthalmopathy. The roughly 90 discovery patients were divided at random into training and test sets in a 7:3 ratio. Thyroid tissue and blood T-cell repertoires from six or seven Graves' hyperthyroidism patients were also compared in the study. Once sampling was done, hyperthyroidism patients were given methimazole at a starting dose of 30 mg daily, whereas ophthalmopathy patients were given high-dose intravenous methylprednisolone. The paper reports TCR Vbeta CDR3 sequencing of some 140 peripheral blood samples: around 41 ophthalmopathy, over 70 hyperthyroidism and 17 progressor patients.

The TCR beta CDR3 regions were amplified from RNA transcripts. The first round of RT-PCR for the TCR CDR3 was performed with the HTBI primer set and the Qiagen OneStep RT-PCR kit. Libraries were constructed in a second round of multiplex PCR, after which size selection and purification were carried out. Libraries were sequenced paired-end with 100 bp reads on an Illumina HiSeq2000. The authors' pipeline ran thus. SOAPnuke was used to process the raw data, removing reads that contained adapters or uncalled bases, had a mean Phred below 15, or lacked an exact match to the constant primer or identifier. High-quality paired reads were merged using COPE v1.2.5, and each unique nucleotide sequence was defined as a clonotype. MiTCR v1.1 was used to align clonotypes to the IMGT TRBV, TRBD and TRBJ reference segments. Analysis was restricted to V-J combinations with a frequency above 0.0001, which covered over 98% of repertoires. A TCS score was defined as the ratio between F50 (clonal expansion) and ExV (chaos), using BLOSUM62-based TCRdist between CDR3 peptides within each V-J. Welch's t-statistics and random forest reduced fewer than 550 V-J features to under 15, which were used in a naive Bayes classifier (R e1071). The raw public data were reprocessed by TCRdb itself: fastp quality trimming at Q25, MiXCR clonotype calling, in-frame beta chains only. Each entry is one CDR3 protein sequence, shown with its most common DNA and genes. The V and J calls come from TCRdb's annotation, not from the publication. This sample lists nearly 600,000 distinct CDR3 sequences; approximately 13% were detected once. Almost 6% of the sample rests with the top ten.

Hyperthyroidism patients were aged 18 to 65 years and newly diagnosed, with disease duration of less than 2 months. Any patient with an uncontrolled infection, another autoimmune disease, pregnancy or lactation was excluded. Clinical symptoms, serum thyroxine and TRAb, thyroid ultrasound, and orbital computed tomography formed the basis for the diagnoses. Blood from progressor patients was drawn when they were first diagnosed with hyperthyroidism, before any ophthalmopathy symptoms appeared. PBMCs were isolated from 10 ml of fresh peripheral blood by Ficoll-Paque density gradient centrifugation. Progressor patients were first diagnosed with Graves' hyperthyroidism and then developed ophthalmopathy during follow-up. Trizol reagent was used to extract total RNA, and RNA quality was then checked on an Agilent 2100 Bioanalyzer. This clonotype came up many times. It lacks a known antigen. No much larger clone exists at a distance of one base, and base qualities are not known.

CDR1 and CDR2 were assigned from the germline V gene as MNHEY and SVGEGT. The CDR3 numbers 17 residues from cysteine through phenylalanine. Just CDR3 DNA is preserved here, 51 bases in frame from base 1. Trimming takes 0 bases off V and 2 bases off J; junction bases not matched to a gene: 3. Findings and caveats that apply to the study as a whole: In validation, the model predicted progression to ophthalmopathy with about 71% sensitivity and less than 75% specificity, a median of 6.5 months before onset. Most expanded thyroid clonotypes (frequency above 0.001) were also found in blood, which suggests that blood repertoires may mirror thyroid immune responses. In cross-validation, a model built on a 13 V-J signature told ophthalmopathy apart from stable hyperthyroidism with 85% to 90% sensitivity and approximately 84% specificity, and in testing the same model reached 80%/75%. Sample size was not statistically predetermined, and blinding of investigators to group allocation was not performed.

The V and J segments used are TRBV6-2 or TRBV6-3 and TRBJ2-2; TRBD2 lines up with 10 middle nucleotides. The sample comprised blood. The TCR sequence derives from a woman aged 25 to 39 with Graves' hyperthyroidism that later progressed to Graves' ophthalmopathy. CDR3 loop: CASSYSVLAGNTGELFF. The sequence in DNA is TGTGCCAGCAGTTACTCGGTACTAGCGGGAAACACCGGGGAGCTGTTTTTT.